Presented here are 10 T cell receptor beta chains from one specimen sequenced in a study of T cells expressing NK-cell markers. TCRdb re-called the 5' RACE reads and catalogs CDR3 proteins one per entry, DNA excluded. This listing includes hundreds of thousands of distinct CDR3 sequences. Source material: blood T cells: a sorted CD56 or NKG2C T cell subset, CD4+ or CD8+ T cells, or bulk PBMC T cells (not recorded which). Receptor source: a woman between 18 and 70 years old in good health.

The rearrangement joins TRBV28 to TRBJ2-7; lacking DNA, the TRBD2 call made by TCRdb goes unchecked. The CDR3 runs 16 residues. Germline CDR1 reads MDHEN; CDR2 reads SYDVKM. The CDR3 loop reads CASSLGYGLATYEQYF.

The chain employs TRBV20-1 and TRBJ2-7; no DNA is available, so the TRBD2 call from TCRdb remains unchecked. The V gene's germline CDR1 is DFQATT and CDR2 SNEGSKA (reference sequence). The CDR3 runs 15 residues. The CDR3 sequence: CSARRALAGTYEQYF.

The chain has TRBV4-2 and TRBJ2-3; TCRdb reports TRBD1, a call that lacks DNA to check it against. Germline V CDR1 and CDR2: LGHNA, YNFKEQ. The CDR3 sequence is 15 residues long. The CDR3 sequence is CASSQDQGDPDTQYF.

This sequence joins TRBV7-9 and TRBJ2-3. The CDR3 covers 14 residues. Germline V CDR1 and CDR2: SEHNR, FQNEAQ (reference sequence). The CDR3 region is CASSSSDQSDTQYF.

V usage is TRBV20-1 and J usage is TRBJ2-3; TCRdb reports TRBD1, a call that lacks DNA to check it against. The CDR3 length is 14 residues. Germline CDR1 reads DFQATT; CDR2 reads SNEGSKA (reference sequence). CDR3 residues: CSARPGESTDTQYF.

The V call is TRBV20-1, the J call TRBJ2-1; the D gene TCRdb calls, TRBD2, cannot be checked with no DNA. The CDR3 spans 16 residues. In germline, CDR1 is DFQATT, CDR2 SNEGSKA (reference sequence). Here the CDR3 reads CSARNRLAGGPNEQFF.

The V call is TRBV9, the J call TRBJ2-1. Germline CDR1 is SGDLS and CDR2 is YYNGEE. The CDR3 has 16 residues. CDR3 loop: CASSVGYRSEVHEQFF.

J is TRBJ2-2 and V is TRBV20-1. The CDR3 length is 14 residues. Looked up from germline, CDR1 is DFQATT and CDR2 is SNEGSKA (reference sequence). CDR3 sequence reads: CSAISRRNTGELFF.

The gene calls are TRBV3-1 and TRBJ1-5. The CDR3 sequence is 14 residues long. Germline values: CDR1 LGHDT, CDR2 YNNKEL (reference sequence). CDR3 residues: CASSQGRSNQPQHF.

This chain joins TRBV12-3 or TRBV12-4 and TRBJ2-2; the TRBD1 assignment by TCRdb is unverifiable without DNA. There are 14 residues in the CDR3. The CDR3 loop is CASRGTGVAGELFF.